The 26 T cell receptor beta chains listed next were all sequenced from one sample in a study of OX40 agonist ivuxolimab in advanced cancers. Clones were read by immunoSEQ multiplex PCR, and TCRdb kept only the in-frame ones, dropping some. This sample yields about 81,000 clones, of which around 84% are seen a single time; 5.5% to 7% belongs to the top ten. The sample here was CD4+ or CD8+ T cells sorted from blood, taken in a trial of the OX40 agonist ivuxolimab. These receptors were obtained from an adult with an advanced solid tumor such as melanoma, head and neck, liver or kidney cancer.

This clone showed up just a few times. The genes are TRBV10-2 and TRBJ2-6; tentative D call: TRBD2 (6 bases). This CDR3 spans 18 amino acids. V dropped 5 bases and J dropped 0 bases, with 17 bases sitting between them. Germline V lookup: CDR1 WSHSY, CDR2 SAAADI. Here the CDR3 reads CASSLPPGVSSGANVLTF. The DNA of the CDR3 is TGCGCCAGCAGTTTACCTCCGGGGGTCAGCTCTGGGGCCAACGTCCTGACTTTC.

The gene calls are TRBV28 and TRBJ2-1; D ambiguous. Trimming stripped 5 bases from V and 2 bases from J, with 7 bases between. Germline CDR1 MDHEN, CDR2 SYDVKM. This CDR3 comprises 13 residues. CDR3 nucleotide sequence: TGTGCCAGCAGTGGCGGAGCCTACAATGAGCAGTTCTTC. Translating gives CASSGGAYNEQFF.

V and J are TRBV5-6 and TRBJ2-7, with D perhaps TRBD1 (5 bases). CDR1 SGHDT and CDR2 YYEEEE come from the germline V gene. CDR3 length: 12 residues. V was clipped by 4 bases and J by 9 bases, with 14 bases between them. The CDR3 sequence: CASSGASPGQYF. CDR3 DNA sequence: TGTGCCAGCAGCGGGGCCTCCCCGGGGCAGTACTTC.

The gene calls are TRBV25-1 and TRBJ2-3; D call uncertain. The CDR3 runs to 11 residues. CDR1 MGHDK and CDR2 SYGVNS come from the germline V gene. V lost 2 bases and J lost 5, with 2 bases in between. The CDR3 nucleotides are TGTGCCAGCAGTGAAATAGATACGCAGTATTTT. The encoded protein is CASSEIDTQYF.

The rearrangement joins TRBV11-3 to TRBJ2-2; 8 nucleotides line up with TRBD1. The CDR3 spans 18 residues. The germline gives CDR1 SGHNT, CDR2 YENEEA. V lost 0 bases, J lost 5 bases, and 11 bases stayed unmatched. The CDR3 bases are TGTGCCAGCAGCTTAGAAATGGGACAGGTGATGACGACCGGGGAGCTGTTTTTT. This gives the protein CASSLEMGQVMTTGELFF. Supplemented by reference TRBV11-3 and TRBJ2-2, the full variable domain reads EAGVVQSPRYKIIEKKQPVAFWCNPISGHNTLYWYLQNLGQGPELLIRYENEEAVDDSQLPKDRFSAERLKGVDSTLKIQPAELGDSAVYLCASSLEMGQVMTTGELFFGEGSRLTVL.

The chain links TRBV7-9 to TRBJ1-6; weak D call: TRBD1 (5 bases). Germline CDR1 reads SEHNR; CDR2 reads FQNEAQ (reference sequence). With 5 bases removed from V and 0 bases from J, the gap between germline ends came to 14 bases. The CDR3 contains 17 residues. CDR3 coding DNA: TGTGCCAGCAGCCCACCTTTAGACAGCTCCTATAATTCACCCCTCCACTTT. Residues: CASSPPLDSSYNSPLHF.

The rearrangement uses TRBV28 and TRBJ2-1; 7 nucleotides line up with TRBD1. The CDR3 is 13 residues long. The V gene's germline CDR1 is MDHEN and CDR2 SYDVKM. Trimming took 5 bases from V and 5 from J; bases not matched to a gene: 3. The CDR3 region is CASSGTDNNEQFF. The CDR3 nucleotides read TGTGCCAGCAGTGGGACAGATAACAATGAGCAGTTCTTC.

The rearrangement uses TRBV11-3 and TRBJ2-1, with 9 bases identical to TRBD1. The V segment lost 5 bases and the J segment 5 bases; nucleotides outside the gene matches: 10. Germline lookup yields CDR1 SGHNT and CDR2 YENEEA. CDR3 length: 16 residues. CDR3 nucleotides: TGTGCCAGCAGCCGTACAGGGGGCGGCCGCGACAATGAGCAGTTCTTC. It is translated as CASSRTGGGRDNEQFF.

This chain connects TRBV7-8 to TRBJ2-1; D not certain. Germline lookup yields CDR1 SGHVS and CDR2 FQNEAQ. With 5 bases removed from V and 4 bases from J, the gap between germline ends came to 15 bases. This CDR3 region has 15 residues. The DNA of the CDR3 is TGTGCCAGCAGCCCCCCGGTATCCGCTTACAATGAGCAGTTCTTC. Translated: CASSPPVSAYNEQFF.

The rearrangement joins TRBV7-4 to TRBJ2-7; the match to TRBD1 covers 9 bases. V shed 5 bases and J 2 bases; nucleotides not matched to a gene: 7. Germline values: CDR1 SGHVT, CDR2 SQSDAQ. The CDR3 sequence is 15 residues long. The CDR3 DNA is TGTGCCAGCAGCCGCCCGGGACAGGGACCCTACGAGCAGTACTTC. Its protein product is CASSRPGQGPYEQYF.

The gene calls are TRBV5-1 and TRBJ1-5; D is ambiguous. Germline values: CDR1 SGHRS, CDR2 YFSETQ. The CDR3 spans 15 residues. Trimming took 0 bases from V and 4 from J, leaving 11 bases between them. CDR3 sequence: CASSLGGRENQPQHF. In DNA form, the CDR3 reads TGCGCCAGCAGCTTGGGCGGACGGGAAAATCAGCCCCAGCATTTT.

The chain has TRBV7-9 and TRBJ2-6, with D hard to call. The V and J ends lost 5 bases and 0 bases respectively, with 5 bases between them. This CDR3 is built from 14 residues. Looked up from germline, CDR1 is SEHNR and CDR2 is FQNEAQ (reference sequence). The CDR3 nucleotides are TGTGCCAGCAGCCGGATCTCTGGGGCCAACGTCCTGACTTTC. It specifies CASSRISGANVLTF.

This clone appeared a few times. This chain joins TRBV28 and TRBJ2-5, with D perhaps TRBD1 or TRBD2 (5 bases each). V was shortened by 7 bases and J by 5 bases, with 17 bases between the two germline ends. Germline lookup yields CDR1 MDHEN and CDR2 SYDVKM. The CDR3 runs 14 residues. The CDR3 DNA reads TGTGCCAGCACCTTCAACGGGGCTACGGAGACCCAGTACTTC. It encodes CASTFNGATETQYF.

This clone was counted only a few times. This chain joins TRBV29-1 and TRBJ2-3; no definite D call. The CDR3 length is 15 residues. Germline V gene sequence: CDR1 SQVTM, CDR2 ANQGSEA. Trimming took off 6 bases at V and 0 bases at J, with 16 bases between the two ends. CDR3 DNA: TGCAGCGTCACCCCCGGATCGTCTAGCACAGATACGCAGTATTTT. It yields the protein CSVTPGSSSTDTQYF.

The genes are TRBV5-6 and TRBJ2-1; D remains ambiguous. CDR1 is SGHDT and CDR2 is YYEEEE in the germline V gene. The V and J ends lost 0 bases and 8 bases respectively, with 12 bases between them. CDR3 size: 14 residues. The CDR3 sequence is CASSLGSGFDEQFF. The CDR3 bases are TGTGCCAGCAGCTTGGGCTCCGGGTTCGATGAGCAGTTCTTC.

This clone was seen a single time. The chain is built from TRBV6-1 and TRBJ1-3; D may be TRBD1 (5 bases). In germline, CDR1 is MNHNS, CDR2 SASEGT. Trimming shortened V by 3 bases and J by 0 bases, and 12 bases separated the two germline ends. CDR3 length equals 16 residues. The CDR3 region has the DNA TGTGCCAGCAGTGACCAACCAGGGAGCTCTGGAAACACCATATATTTT. Amino acids: CASSDQPGSSGNTIYF.

The chain has TRBV4-3 and TRBJ2-1, with D perhaps TRBD2 (5 bases). With 4 bases removed from V and 4 bases from J, the gap between germline ends came to 20 bases. From germline, CDR1 is LGHNA and CDR2 YSLEER. CDR3 length: 17 residues. The CDR3 protein is CASSPSSGELLYNEQFF. The CDR3 DNA reads as TGCGCCAGCAGCCCAAGTTCCGGGGAACTTCTGTACAATGAGCAGTTCTTC.

This clone was counted once. The chain uses TRBV6-1 and TRBJ2-2; D gene ambiguous. Germline CDR1 and CDR2: MNHNS and SASEGT. This CDR3 is built from 16 residues. V was cut by 2 bases and J by 1 base, with 11 bases left in between. This chain's CDR3 is CASSERADRNTGELFF. CDR3 DNA: TGTGCCAGCAGTGAACGGGCAGATAGGAACACCGGGGAGCTGTTTTTT.

V is TRBV29-1 and J is TRBJ2-1, with 11 bases aligning to TRBD2. V shed 6 bases, J shed 7 bases, and the junction held 8 bases outside the gene matches. CDR1 is SQVTM and CDR2 is ANQGSEA in the germline V gene. The CDR3 consists of 14 residues. The CDR3 loop is CSVSVGLADNEQFF. The CDR3 DNA sequence: TGCAGCGTGAGCGTGGGACTAGCGGATAATGAGCAGTTCTTC.

The CDR3: CASSLPGRPGYTF. The DNA of the CDR3 is TGTGCCAGCAGCCTCCCGGGACGACCTGGCTACACCTTC. The chain couples TRBV28 to TRBJ1-2; perhaps TRBD1 as D (5 bases). The CDR3 sequence is 13 residues long. V lost 6 bases and J 7 bases, leaving 15 bases between the germline ends. CDR1 MDHEN and CDR2 SYDVKM come from the germline V gene.

The chain links TRBV12-5 to TRBJ1-5; D is unclear. Trimming took 3 bases from V and 0 from J, leaving 6 bases between them. Germline CDR1 reads LGHNT; CDR2 reads FRNRAP. The length of the CDR3 is 14 residues. The CDR3: CASGFADSNQPQHF. The CDR3 coding sequence is TGTGCTAGTGGTTTCGCGGATAGCAATCAGCCCCAGCATTTT.

This CDR3 reads CASSLEVAGNYGYTF. The CDR3, as DNA: TGTGCCAGCAGCTTAGAAGTGGCAGGCAACTATGGCTACACCTTC. The chain is built from TRBV7-2 and TRBJ1-2; no clear D gene. The CDR3 consists of 15 residues. With 1 base removed from V and 2 bases from J, the gap between germline ends came to 11 bases. CDR1 and CDR2 (germline): SGHTA, FQGNSA.

This chain links TRBV10-1 with TRBJ2-3, with 10 bases matching TRBD1. CDR3 size: 17 residues. With 0 bases clipped from V and 6 bases from J, the junction kept 9 bases outside the gene matches. Germline V lookup: CDR1 WNHNN, CDR2 SYGVQD (reference sequence). The DNA for the CDR3 is TGCGCCAGCAGTGAGTCGCCGCGACAGGGGGCTCAGGATACGCAGTATTTT. Translating it yields CASSESPRQGAQDTQYF.

This chain uses TRBV5-4 with TRBJ1-3; D is unresolved. V lost 0 bases and J 1 base, leaving 5 bases between the germline ends. This CDR3 has 14 amino acids. CDR1 is SGHNT, CDR2 YYREEE, per germline (reference sequence). CDR3 coding DNA: TGTGCCAGCAGCTTGGGGGATTCTGGAAACACCATATATTTT. Amino acids: CASSLGDSGNTIYF.

V is TRBV5-1 and J is TRBJ1-4, with D perhaps matching TRBD1 (6 bases). The CDR3 is made up of 15 amino acids. The V gene's germline CDR1 is SGHRS and CDR2 YFSETQ. Between the trimmed V and J ends, which lost 4 bases and 3 bases, there was a span of 13 bases. The CDR3 spells CASSLGGAANEKLFF. As DNA, the CDR3 is TGCGCCAGCAGCCTTGGGGGGGCGGCTAATGAAAAACTGTTTTTT.

The gene calls are TRBV28 and TRBJ2-7, with 11 bases identical to TRBD2. The V gene end was trimmed by 3 bases and the J gene end by 0 bases; junction bases not matched to a gene: 4. Germline CDR1 MDHEN, CDR2 SYDVKM. The CDR3 has 16 residues. CDR3 loop: CASSLIGTSGSYEQYF. CDR3 nucleotides: TGTGCCAGCAGTTTGATTGGGACTAGCGGCTCCTACGAGCAGTACTTC.